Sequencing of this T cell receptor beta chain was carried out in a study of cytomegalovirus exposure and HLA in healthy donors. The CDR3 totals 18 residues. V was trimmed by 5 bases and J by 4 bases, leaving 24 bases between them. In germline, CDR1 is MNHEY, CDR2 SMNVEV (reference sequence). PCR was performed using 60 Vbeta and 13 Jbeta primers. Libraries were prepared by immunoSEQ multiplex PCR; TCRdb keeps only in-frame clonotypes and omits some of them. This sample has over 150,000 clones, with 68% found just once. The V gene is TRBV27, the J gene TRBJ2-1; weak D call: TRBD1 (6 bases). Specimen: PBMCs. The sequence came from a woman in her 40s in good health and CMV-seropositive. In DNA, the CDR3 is TGTGCCAGCAGTACAGGGATCCAGGGGCCCACCTATTACAATGAGCAGTTCTTC. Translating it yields CASSTGIQGPTYYNEQFF.